The clone carrying this T cell receptor beta chain came up a few times. Its antigen is as yet unknown. This entry is derived from a study of Tregs in tolerant kidney transplant recipients. Overall study findings and caveats: Biological reproducibility was not directly addressed, but technical replication error appeared minimal.

Assay used: immunoSEQ multiplex PCR; TCRdb lists only in-frame clones, some missing. Among approximately 260,000 clones, about 80% were seen once, and the ten largest hold 0.55% to 0.65%. Thawed PBMCs were FACS-sorted into unstimulated CD4+CD25+CD127- regulatory T cells, CD4+CD25- non-regulatory cells, CD4 and CD8 cells. Germline V lookup: CDR1 SGHRS, CDR2 YFSETQ. The CDR3 consists of 14 residues. V dropped 0 bases and J dropped 6; count of bases not matched to a gene: 0. This sequence originates from a human donor in good health. The J gene is TRBJ2-2, the V gene TRBV5-1; 9 bases fit TRBD1. Sequenced sample: CD4+ T cells from blood. The CDR3 loop reads CASSLGQGAGELFF. The CDR3 DNA follows: TGCGCCAGCAGCTTGGGACAGGGGGCCGGGGAGCTGTTTTTT.